Listed here are 31 T cell receptor beta chains from one sample, sequenced in a study of T cells after yellow fever vaccination. TCRdb re-derived calls from the 5' RACE reads in MiXCR, one entry per CDR3 protein. The sample carries more than 200,000 distinct CDR3 sequences, roughly 3.5% recorded once. Sequenced material: PBMCs, taken 15 days after the yellow fever booster vaccination. The receptors here all came from a man younger than 30 who received the YFV17D yellow fever vaccine.

This clonotype was recorded at least ten times. The V and J genes are TRBV4-3 and TRBJ2-1, with 8 positions matching TRBD2. There are 16 residues in the CDR3. The V gene's germline CDR1 is LGHNA and CDR2 YSLEER. The junction had 6 bases not matched to a gene; V was cut back by 4 bases and J by 1 base. The DNA of the CDR3 is TGCGCCAGCAGCCCGCAAGCGGGGGCGTCCTACAATGAGCAGTTCTTC. This gives the protein CASSPQAGASYNEQFF.

There are many counts of this clonotype. CDR3 region: CASSFAGFSNQPQHF. CDR3 sequence (DNA): TGTGCCAGCAGCTTCGCGGGGTTCTCCAATCAGCCCCAGCATTTT. This chain uses TRBV7-9 with TRBJ1-5; D not certain. Germline CDR1 SEHNR, CDR2 FQNEAQ (reference sequence). The ends were cut back, 3 bases at V and 3 bases at J, with 12 bases in the middle. The CDR3 runs 15 residues.

This clonotype was seen at least ten times. The gene calls are TRBV6-1 and TRBJ1-5; perhaps TRBD1 as D (5 bases). This CDR3 region has 13 residues. Per germline, CDR1 MNHNS and CDR2 SASEGT. Trimming removed 4 bases from V and 9 bases from J, with 13 bases in between. CDR3 residues: CASSGGGVWPQHF. CDR3 DNA: TGTGCCAGCAGTGGGGGAGGGGTCTGGCCCCAGCATTTT.

This clonotype was seen many times. V and J are TRBV19 and TRBJ2-7; no clear D. Looked up from germline, CDR1 is LNHDA and CDR2 is SQIVND (reference sequence). Trimming took 1 base from V and 5 from J, leaving 15 bases between them. The CDR3 runs to 15 residues. CDR3 sequence reads: CASSIGSPVNNEQYF. In DNA form, the CDR3 reads TGTGCCAGTAGTATAGGGAGCCCGGTGAACAACGAGCAGTACTTC.

This clonotype was detected ten times or more. This chain joins TRBV7-2 and TRBJ1-2; possible D gene TRBD1, 6 bases. Per germline, CDR1 SGHTA and CDR2 FQGNSA. Trimming removed 5 bases from V and 6 bases from J, with 16 bases in between. The CDR3 has 14 amino acids. This CDR3 reads CASSPRDKLHGYTF. The CDR3 DNA follows: TGTGCCAGCAGCCCTCGGGACAAACTACATGGCTACACCTTC. The whole variable domain, remainder taken from reference TRBV7-2 and TRBJ1-2, is GAGVSQSPSNKVTEKGKDVELRCDPISGHTALYWYRQSLGQGLEFLIYFQGNSAPDKSGLPSDRFSAERTGGSVSTLTIQRTQQEDSAVYLCASSPRDKLHGYTFGSGTRLTVV.

In this sample, this clonotype turned up many times. J is TRBJ2-7 and V is TRBV5-1; perhaps TRBD2 as D (6 bases). Germline loops: CDR1 SGHRS, CDR2 YFSETQ. The CDR3 runs 15 residues. Trimming pared 0 bases from V and 0 bases from J, leaving 10 bases between. As DNA, the CDR3 is TGCGCCAGCAGCTTGGCTCGGGGGAGCTCCTACGAGCAGTACTTC. Protein: CASSLARGSSYEQYF.

This clonotype was recorded at least ten times. The chain carries TRBV7-3 and TRBJ2-4; D might be TRBD1 (5 bases). There are 15 residues in the CDR3. V gave up 5 bases and J gave up 1 base, with 12 bases separating them. Germline V gene sequence: CDR1 SGHTA, CDR2 FQGTGA. CDR3 in amino acids: CASSLVSGAKNIQYF. For the CDR3, the DNA is TGTGCCAGCAGCCTAGTCTCAGGGGCCAAAAACATTCAGTACTTC.

This clonotype was seen repeatedly, ten times or more. The genes are TRBV6-2 or TRBV6-3 and TRBJ2-3; perhaps D is TRBD1 or TRBD2 (5 bases each). Trimming removed 1 base at V and 6 bases at J, with 8 bases between. The CDR3 extends over 13 amino acids. Germline assignment: CDR1 MNHEY and CDR2 SVGEGT. The CDR3 DNA sequence: TGTGCCAGCAGTTACTGGGGGTTGGATACGCAGTATTTT. Its translation: CASSYWGLDTQYF.

This clonotype appeared many times. The rearrangement links TRBV12-3 or TRBV12-4 to TRBJ1-4, with D possibly matching TRBD1 (5 bases). The V and J ends lost 6 bases and 6 bases respectively, with 14 bases between them. The CDR3 consists of 14 residues. In DNA, the CDR3 is TGTGCCAGCAGCACCGGGACCAGGGATGAAAAACTGTTTTTT. Its translation is CASSTGTRDEKLFF.

This clonotype was seen repeatedly, ten times or more. V gene TRBV20-1 combines with J gene TRBJ1-1; no clear D. The length of the CDR3 is 11 residues. Deletions cut 0 bases from V and 3 bases from J, with 2 bases between. Germline loops: CDR1 DFQATT, CDR2 SNEGSKA (reference sequence). CDR3 protein: CSARDDTEAFF. Here the CDR3 DNA reads TGCAGTGCTAGAGATGACACTGAAGCTTTCTTT.

The sample holds many counts of this clonotype. The rearrangement joins TRBV7-2 to TRBJ2-2; TRBD2 matches 10 bases. Germline-derived CDR1 and CDR2 are SGHTA and FQGNSA. The CDR3 is made up of 15 amino acids. The junction had 4 bases not matched to a gene; V was cut back by 3 bases and J by 6 bases. As DNA, the CDR3 is TGTGCCAGCAGCTTGAGCGGGGGGGCCCCCGGGGAGCTGTTTTTT. Residues: CASSLSGGAPGELFF.

This clonotype has at least ten counts. The chain uses TRBV18 and TRBJ1-3, with 7 bases that match TRBD1. The CDR3 runs 12 residues. Germline CDR1 is KGHSH and CDR2 is LQKENI. The junction had 4 bases not matched to a gene; V was cut back by 10 bases and J by 4 bases. This CDR3 reads CATGTAGNTIYF. The CDR3 bases are TGTGCCACAGGGACAGCAGGAAACACCATATATTTT.

The sample holds many counts of this clonotype. J is TRBJ2-1 and V is TRBV5-6; D is uncertain. V lost 2 bases and J 2 bases, leaving 11 bases between the germline ends. Germline CDR1 is SGHDT and CDR2 is YYEEEE. This CDR3 contains 15 residues. DNA for the CDR3: TGTGCCAGCAGCTTCAGCTGGCAGGCCTACAATGAGCAGTTCTTC. Amino acid sequence: CASSFSWQAYNEQFF.

This clonotype was found many times. This chain connects TRBV20-1 to TRBJ1-1; 9 bases are shared with TRBD1. Germline CDR1 reads DFQATT; CDR2 reads SNEGSKA (reference sequence). V gave up 3 bases and J gave up 4 bases; unmatched junction bases: 6. The CDR3 totals 14 residues. The CDR3: CSARNRDRATEAFF. CDR3 nucleotide sequence: TGCAGTGCTAGGAACCGGGACAGGGCCACTGAAGCTTTCTTT.

This clonotype was seen many times. This chain uses TRBV5-1 with TRBJ2-7; D call uncertain. With 0 bases removed from V and 3 bases from J, the gap between germline ends came to 4 bases. CDR1 SGHRS and CDR2 YFSETQ come from the germline V gene. CDR3 length: 12 amino acids. CDR3 loop: CASSLGHYEQYF. DNA of the CDR3: TGCGCCAGCAGCTTGGGGCACTACGAGCAGTACTTC.

This clonotype occurred many times. This chain connects TRBV10-3 to TRBJ2-2; 9 bases are shared with TRBD1. V was clipped by 6 bases and J by 6 bases; unmatched bases: 8. The CDR3 sequence is 15 residues long. Germline V gene sequence: CDR1 ENHRY, CDR2 SYGVKD. The CDR3 DNA follows: TGTGCCATCAGGGAAAGACAGGGGGTGGCCGGGGAGCTGTTTTTT. Translation: CAIRERQGVAGELFF.

This clonotype appeared many times. The chain combines TRBV2 with TRBJ2-2; the match to TRBD1 covers 7 bases. V gave up 8 bases and J gave up 0 bases; unmatched junction bases: 3. The CDR3 runs 14 residues. Germline CDR1 and CDR2: SNHLY and FYNNEI. The CDR3 DNA is TGTGCCAGCTGGGACAGCGCGAACACCGGGGAGCTGTTTTTT. Protein product: CASWDSANTGELFF.

This clonotype was found many times. The genes are TRBV5-1 and TRBJ1-4; TRBD1 matches 9 bases. CDR1 is SGHRS, CDR2 YFSETQ, per germline. The CDR3 loop spans 15 amino acids. Trimming cost V 3 bases and J 5 bases; bases outside gene matches: 5. In DNA, the CDR3 is TGCGCCAGCAGCTGGACAGGGGCTGGGAATGAAAAACTGTTTTTT. Translation: CASSWTGAGNEKLFF.

Regarding this clonotype: A much more abundant neighbour one base away suggests this may be a read error. The V call is TRBV18, the J call TRBJ2-7; D might be TRBD1 or TRBD2, each matching 5 bases. V shed 2 bases and J shed 6 bases, with 11 bases lying between them. The CDR3 contains 13 residues. Germline V lookup: CDR1 KGHSH, CDR2 LQKENI. The CDR3 spells CASSPIGGCEQYV. In DNA, the CDR3 is TGTGCCAGCTCACCAATTGGGGGATGCGAGCAGTACGTC.

This clonotype was seen at least ten times. This chain links TRBV5-1 with TRBJ2-5; D unresolved. Germline lookup yields CDR1 SGHRS and CDR2 YFSETQ. This CDR3 region has 15 residues. Trimming left V 0 bases short and J 5 bases short, with 14 bases between. The CDR3 coding sequence is TGCGCCAGCAGCTTGGTGGGCATCCTAGGGGAGACCCAGTACTTC. This translates into CASSLVGILGETQYF.

This clonotype was counted ten times or more. V usage is TRBV5-5 and J usage is TRBJ1-3; a possible D gene is TRBD1 (6 bases). CDR1 is SGHKS, CDR2 YYEKEE, per germline (reference sequence). This CDR3 has 16 amino acids. The V gene lost 2 bases and the J gene lost 0 bases, with 12 bases spanning the gap. This chain's CDR3 is CASSLGQTSSGNTIYF. CDR3 DNA: TGTGCCAGCAGCTTAGGACAGACGAGCTCTGGAAACACCATATATTTT.

Ten or more counts support this clonotype. J is TRBJ2-3 and V is TRBV4-2; 14 bases align to TRBD2. This CDR3 has 18 amino acids. The junction had 10 bases not matched to a gene; V was cut back by 3 bases and J by 5 bases. Germline V CDR1 and CDR2: LGHNA, YNFKEQ. CDR3 protein: CASSQAGLAGGLGDTQYF. As DNA, the CDR3 is TGTGCCAGCAGCCAGGCTGGACTAGCGGGGGGCCTGGGAGATACGCAGTATTTT.

This clonotype was seen many times. V is TRBV12-3 or TRBV12-4 and J is TRBJ1-5; possible D gene TRBD1, 5 bases. The CDR3 has 14 amino acids. V lost 2 bases and J lost 7, with 12 bases in between. The CDR3 sequence: CASSLQGSKQPQHF. Here the CDR3 DNA reads TGTGCCAGCAGTTTACAGGGCTCGAAACAGCCCCAGCATTTT.

This clonotype was counted ten times or more. This chain joins TRBV4-3 and TRBJ2-1; TRBD2 agrees at 12 bases. Germline loops: CDR1 LGHNA, CDR2 YSLEER. V gave up 2 bases and J gave up 4 bases; unmatched junction bases: 3. The CDR3 extends over 16 amino acids. The CDR3 sequence is CASSQLAGGNYNEQFF. CDR3 coding DNA: TGCGCCAGCAGCCAACTAGCGGGGGGGAATTACAATGAGCAGTTCTTC.

This clonotype occurred a few times. This chain uses TRBV7-2 with TRBJ2-5; perhaps TRBD2 as D (6 bases). Trimming removed 2 bases at V and 1 base at J, with 14 bases between. The V gene's germline CDR1 is SGHTA and CDR2 FQGNSA. CDR3 length: 16 residues. CDR3 DNA sequence: TGTGCCAGCAGCTTATCGAGGCGGGGAGCCCAAGAGACCCAGTACTTC. It is translated as CASSLSRRGAQETQYF.

There are many counts of this clonotype. The V call is TRBV5-1, the J call TRBJ1-6, with D uncertain. Trimming cost V 7 bases and J 7 bases, with 9 bases left between them. The CDR3 totals 12 residues. Germline CDR1 reads SGHRS; CDR2 reads YFSETQ. The CDR3 loop is CASSDGNSPLHF. The CDR3 bases are TGCGCCAGCTCCGACGGCAATTCACCCCTCCACTTT.

In this sample, this clonotype turned up many times. The chain links TRBV3-1 to TRBJ2-3, with D hard to call. Trimming took off 4 bases at V and 6 bases at J, with 11 bases between the two ends. The CDR3 has 13 residues. Per the germline V gene, CDR1 is LGHDT and CDR2 is YNNKEL (reference sequence). The CDR3, as DNA: TGTGCCAGCAGCCGACTCTTTGGGGATACGCAGTATTTT. This sequence encodes CASSRLFGDTQYF.

This clonotype was detected only a few times. This chain joins TRBV5-4 and TRBJ1-1; D is perhaps TRBD1 (6 bases). CDR1 and CDR2 from the germline V gene are SGHNT and YYREEE (reference sequence). Trimming shortened V by 5 bases and J by 6 bases, and 17 bases separated the two germline ends. The CDR3 is made up of 14 amino acids. The CDR3 bases are TGTGCCAGCAGTCACACAGGGACCCGACCTGAAGCTTTCTTT. This sequence encodes CASSHTGTRPEAFF. Full variable domain (rest looked up from reference TRBV5-4 and TRBJ1-1): ETGVTQSPTHLIKTRGQQVTLRCSSQSGHNTVSWYQQALGQGPQFIFQYYREEENGRGNFPPRFSGLQFPNYSSELNVNALELDDSALYLCASSHTGTRPEAFFGQGTRLTVV.

Only a few counts were recorded for this clonotype. The V gene is TRBV7-3, the J gene TRBJ2-1; tentative D call: TRBD1 (6 bases). Germline V gene sequence: CDR1 SGHTA, CDR2 FQGTGA. Trimming took off 3 bases at V and 6 bases at J, with 12 bases between the two ends. The CDR3 runs to 14 residues. The CDR3 DNA sequence: TGTGCCAGCAGCTTGGGGGCGCCGGGCAATGAGCAGTTCTTC. The encoded protein is CASSLGAPGNEQFF.

This clonotype showed up just a few times. The gene calls are TRBV7-6 and TRBJ2-1, with 10 bases identical to TRBD2. This CDR3 has 17 amino acids. The V and J ends lost 5 bases and 6 bases, in that order; junction bases with no gene match: 13. CDR1 is SGHVS and CDR2 is FNYEAQ in the germline V gene. The CDR3 here is CASSPILSGGAFNEQFF. The CDR3, as DNA: TGTGCCAGCAGCCCCATATTGAGCGGGGGGGCATTCAATGAGCAGTTCTTC.

This clonotype came up many times. The chain couples TRBV7-2 to TRBJ2-7; TRBD2 might be the D (6 bases). CDR3 size: 13 residues. Germline V gives CDR1 SGHTA, CDR2 FQGNSA. Trimming pared 0 bases from V and 4 bases from J, leaving 7 bases between. The CDR3 here is CASSLAEGYEQYF. The CDR3 DNA reads TGTGCCAGCAGCTTAGCGGAGGGATACGAGCAGTACTTC.